Listed below are T cell receptor beta chains from one sample, sequenced in a study of cytomegalovirus exposure and HLA in healthy donors. Clones were read by immunoSEQ multiplex PCR, and TCRdb kept only the in-frame ones, dropping some. The table includes 80,000 to 130,000 clones, 60% to 80% detected once. Source material: PBMCs. The receptors were sampled from a woman aged 18 to 35 in good health and CMV-seropositive. Each CDR3 is given with its conserved first and last residue. D genes are given only for firm matches. A clone size is listed for some rows: how often the clone was seen (once, few, many), or a class if it is expanded.

TRBJ2-7,TRBD2,TRBV4-1,NA,16,TGCGCCAGCAGCCAGACCGGGACTAGCGGATCCTACGAGCAGTACTTC,CASSQTGTSGSYEQYF
TRBJ2-1,TRBD1,TRBV29-1,NA,15,TGCAGCGTTGAGGAGAGACAGGGGCACGACAATGAGCAGTTCTTC,CSVEERQGHDNEQFF
TRBJ1-2,TRBD1,TRBV15,NA,14,TGTGCCACCAGCCGGGACAGGGGCTTCTATGGCTACACCTTC,CATSRDRGFYGYTF
TRBJ2-2,NA,TRBV4-2,NA,19,TGTGCCAGCAGCCAAGAAAATCGGCTTGCGGGGCTGAACACCGGGGAGCTGTTTTTT,CASSQENRLAGLNTGELFF
TRBJ2-2,TRBD2,TRBV6-5,NA,15,TGTGCCAGCAGTTACCAGCGGGAGAGCACCGGGGAGCTGTTTTTT,CASSYQRESTGELFF
TRBJ2-5,TRBD1,TRBV5-6,NA,14,TGTGCCAGCAGCTTGCCGGACAGGGCTGAGACCCAGTACTTC,CASSLPDRAETQYF
TRBJ2-5,NA,TRBV14,NA,15,TGTGCCAGCAGCCAACTTCTTGGCGGCCAAGAGACCCAGTACTTC,CASSQLLGGQETQYF
TRBJ2-5,TRBD1,TRBV28,few,17,TGTGCCAGCAGTTTAGGATTGACGACAGGGGTAGGGGAGACCCAGTACTTC,CASSLGLTTGVGETQYF
TRBJ2-7,NA,TRBV30,NA,14,TGTGCCTGGACAGGAGGGACAGAGCCCTACGAGCAGTACTTC,CAWTGGTEPYEQYF
TRBJ2-7,NA,TRBV5-8,few,13,TGTGCCAGCAGCTTGTTCGCAGACTACGAGCAGTACTTC,CASSLFADYEQYF
TRBJ1-2,NA,TRBV2,few,14,TGTGCCAGCAGCAATGACAGTATCCCCTATGGCTACACCTTC,CASSNDSIPYGYTF
TRBJ1-1,NA,TRBV6-5,NA,13,TGTGCCAGCTTATCACTATCGGATACTGAAGCTTTCTTT,CASLSLSDTEAFF
TRBJ2-1,TRBD2,TRBV7-2,few,16,TGTGCCAGCAGCTTCGCACTAGCGGGAGTCGGGAATGAGCAGTTCTTC,CASSFALAGVGNEQFF
TRBJ2-2,TRBD2,TRBV10-3,NA,15,TGTGCCATCAGCCCTGGGACTAGCGGGGGCGGGGAGCTGTTTTTT,CAISPGTSGGGELFF
TRBJ2-7,NA,TRBV5-1,NA,15,TGCGCCAGCAGCTTGGGACAGACGTCCTCCTACGAGCAGTACTTC,CASSLGQTSSYEQYF
TRBJ1-1,TRBD1,TRBV25-1,few,15,TGTGCCAGCAGTGTCGGACAGGGTTCGAACACTGAAGCTTTCTTT,CASSVGQGSNTEAFF
TRBJ2-3,NA,TRBV19,many,12,TGTGCCAGTAGTCAAGCGGCAGATACGCAGTATTTT,CASSQAADTQYF
TRBJ2-6,NA,TRBV13,NA,18,TGTGCCAGCAAATTCAGGGGCAAGGCAACCTCTGGGGCCAACGTCCTGACTTTC,CASKFRGKATSGANVLTF
TRBJ2-6,TRBD2,TRBV10-3,few,18,TGTGCCATCAACCCTAGCGGGAGGACGTCAGAAGGGGCCAACGTCCTGACTTTC,CAINPSGRTSEGANVLTF